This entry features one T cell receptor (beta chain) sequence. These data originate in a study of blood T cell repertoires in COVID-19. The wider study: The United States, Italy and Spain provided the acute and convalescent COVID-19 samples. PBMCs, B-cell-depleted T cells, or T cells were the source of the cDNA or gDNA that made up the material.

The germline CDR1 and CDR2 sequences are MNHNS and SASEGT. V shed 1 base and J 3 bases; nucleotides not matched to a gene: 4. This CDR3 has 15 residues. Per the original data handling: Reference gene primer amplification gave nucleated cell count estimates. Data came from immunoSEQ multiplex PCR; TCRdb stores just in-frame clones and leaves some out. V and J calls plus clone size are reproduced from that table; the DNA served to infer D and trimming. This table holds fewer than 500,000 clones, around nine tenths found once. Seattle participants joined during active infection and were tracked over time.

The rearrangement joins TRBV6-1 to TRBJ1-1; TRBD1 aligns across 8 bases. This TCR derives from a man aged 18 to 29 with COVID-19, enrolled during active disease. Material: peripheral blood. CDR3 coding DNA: TGTGCCAGCAGTGAAGGGGCAGGGGGCCACACTGAAGCTTTCTTT. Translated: CASSEGAGGHTEAFF.